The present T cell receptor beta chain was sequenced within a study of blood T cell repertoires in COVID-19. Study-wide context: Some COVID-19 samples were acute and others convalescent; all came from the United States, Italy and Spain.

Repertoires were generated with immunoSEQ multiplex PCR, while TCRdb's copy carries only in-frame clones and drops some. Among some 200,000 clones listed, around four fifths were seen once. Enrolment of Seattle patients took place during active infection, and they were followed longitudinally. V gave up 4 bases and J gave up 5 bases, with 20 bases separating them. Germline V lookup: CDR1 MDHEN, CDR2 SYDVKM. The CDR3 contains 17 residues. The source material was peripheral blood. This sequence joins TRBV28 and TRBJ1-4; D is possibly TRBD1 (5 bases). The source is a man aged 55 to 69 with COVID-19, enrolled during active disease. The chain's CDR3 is CASSSPLLGKGNEKLFF. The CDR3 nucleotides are TGTGCCAGCAGTTCCCCTCTCTTAGGGAAGGGGAATGAAAAACTGTTTTTT.